Presented here are 22 T cell receptor beta chains from one specimen sequenced in a study of T cell repertoires in cytomegalovirus infection. One entry per CDR3 protein results from TCRdb running MiXCR on the reads. The repertoire holds fewer than 900,000 distinct CDR3 sequences, with about 27% as singletons. No antigen has been identified for these receptors. The source was cultured CD8+ T cells from PBMCs, collected from culture after CMV antigen stimulation. The receptors come from a human donor in good health (CMV status not recorded). Some clones in this sample may be carry-over from other donors' samples.

This chain connects TRBV14 to TRBJ2-1, with TRBD2 matching over 8 bases. CDR1 SGHDN and CDR2 FVKESK come from the germline V gene. V shed 0 bases and J 5 bases; nucleotides not matched to a gene: 9. The CDR3 sequence is 17 residues long. The CDR3 DNA reads TGTGCCAGCAGCCAAGATCGGTATAGCGGGGAGAACAATGAGCAGTTCTTC. Encoded protein: CASSQDRYSGENNEQFF.

This chain links TRBV29-1 with TRBJ2-7; 10 bases fit TRBD1. CDR1 and CDR2 from the germline V gene are SQVTM and ANQGSEA. V lost 7 bases, J lost 5 bases, and 8 bases stayed unmatched. The CDR3 is 13 amino acids. For the CDR3, the DNA is TGCAGCGCTTTCGAGACAGGGGGCCACGAGCAGTACTTC. Encoded protein: CSAFETGGHEQYF.

This clonotype came up a few times. The chain links TRBV7-6 to TRBJ2-7, with D unresolved. The ends were cut back, 5 bases at V and 3 bases at J, with 11 bases in the middle. CDR3 length: 13 amino acids. CDR1 is SGHVS and CDR2 is FNYEAQ in the germline V gene. The CDR3 DNA reads TGTGCCAGCAGCCCTGGACCCCTCTACGAGCAGTACTTC. Translating it yields CASSPGPLYEQYF.

The V call is TRBV24-1, the J call TRBJ2-2; D call uncertain. V gave up 6 bases and J gave up 5 bases, with 6 bases separating them. Per the germline V gene, CDR1 is KGHDR and CDR2 is SFDVKD. This CDR3 has 12 amino acids. The CDR3 sequence: CATSQRTGELFF. CDR3 sequence (DNA): TGTGCCACCAGTCAGAGAACCGGGGAGCTGTTTTTT.

The J gene is TRBJ1-1, the V gene TRBV5-1, with a weak D call TRBD1 (5 bases). This CDR3 has 17 residues. Germline CDR1 is SGHRS and CDR2 is YFSETQ. V was cut by 2 bases and J by 0 bases, with 17 bases left in between. The CDR3 coding sequence is TGCGCCAGCAGCTTATCCAGGGTAGGCAGGATGAACACTGAAGCTTTCTTT. Its protein product is CASSLSRVGRMNTEAFF. The whole variable domain, remainder taken from reference TRBV5-1 and TRBJ1-1, is KAGVTQTPRYLIKTRGQQVTLSCSPISGHRSVSWYQQTPGQGLQFLFEYFSETQRNKGNFPGRFSGRQFSNSRSEMNVSTLELGDSALYLCASSLSRVGRMNTEAFFGQGTRLTVV.

This chain links TRBV6-5 with TRBJ2-3; no clear D gene. Trimming took 4 bases from V and 1 from J, leaving 9 bases between them. Germline lookup yields CDR1 MNHEY and CDR2 SVGAGI. The CDR3 is made up of 14 amino acids. The chain's CDR3 is CASSFAGGTDTQYF. In DNA, the CDR3 is TGTGCCAGCAGTTTTGCTGGAGGCACAGATACGCAGTATTTT.

The rearrangement links TRBV4-3 to TRBJ2-1, with D tentatively TRBD2 (5 bases). The germline V gene has CDR1 LGHNA and CDR2 YSLEER. The CDR3 is 18 residues long. V was shortened by 3 bases and J by 4 bases, with 22 bases between the two germline ends. CDR3 nucleotides: TGCGCCAGCAGCCAGATCTACCGGACGTCAGGACTTTACAATGAGCAGTTCTTC. Translation gives CASSQIYRTSGLYNEQFF.

About this clonotype: The junction departs from the called germline gene at one end, perhaps through a read error. The chain uses TRBV5-1 and TRBJ1-2, with TRBD1 matching 9 bases. This CDR3 has 13 amino acids. CDR1 and CDR2 (germline): SGHRS, YFSETQ. CDR3: CVSSPGTGHGYTF. DNA of the CDR3: TGCGTCAGCAGCCCGGGGACAGGGCATGGCTACACCTTC.

This clonotype has a single count. One base away lies a much larger clone, so this may be a sequencing read error. The chain links TRBV7-8 to TRBJ1-5; D unresolved. Germline V CDR1 and CDR2: SGHVS, FQNEAQ. The length of the CDR3 is 17 residues. The CDR3 bases are TGTGCCATCAGCTTACTCAGGACGGGCTCAATCAATCAGCCCCAGCATTTT. Translating gives CAISLLRTGSINQPQHF.

This chain joins TRBV4-2 and TRBJ2-5; tentatively, D is TRBD1 (6 bases). V gave up 6 bases and J gave up 2 bases, with 13 bases separating them. The germline gives CDR1 LGHNA, CDR2 YNFKEQ. The CDR3 is 14 amino acids. CDR3 in DNA: TGTGCCAGCAGTGAGGGGGATTTTCAAGAGACCCAGTACTTC. Translated: CASSEGDFQETQYF.

This clonotype has more than one count but fewer than ten. V gene TRBV10-3 combines with J gene TRBJ2-7; TRBD2 matches at 7 bases. Per germline, CDR1 ENHRY and CDR2 SYGVKD. J was trimmed by 0 bases and V by 2 bases; bases with no gene match: 16. The CDR3 contains 19 residues. The CDR3: CAISEPNSILAQSSYEQYF. The CDR3 DNA reads as TGTGCCATCAGTGAGCCGAATTCGATACTAGCGCAAAGCTCCTACGAGCAGTACTTC.

The chain links TRBV25-1 to TRBJ1-1, with D uncertain. The CDR3 loop spans 12 amino acids. V dropped 5 bases and J dropped 7 bases, with 11 bases sitting between them. From germline, CDR1 is MGHDK and CDR2 SYGVNS. For the CDR3, the DNA is TGTGCCAGCAGTCATCCCTATGGTGAAGCTTTCTTT. This gives the protein CASSHPYGEAFF.

This clonotype was seen a handful of times. V is TRBV7-9 and J is TRBJ2-1; no clear D gene. Germline V gene sequence: CDR1 SEHNR, CDR2 FQNEAQ (reference sequence). V lost 5 bases and J 3 bases, leaving 14 bases between the germline ends. The CDR3 extends over 15 amino acids. The CDR3 sequence: CASSPAVTLYNEQFF. In nucleotides, the CDR3 is TGTGCCAGCAGCCCGGCCGTAACCCTCTACAATGAGCAGTTCTTC.

This clonotype was seen ten or more times. This chain connects TRBV12-3 or TRBV12-4 to TRBJ1-1; D is unclear. The CDR3 totals 12 residues. With 3 bases removed from V and 4 bases from J, the gap between germline ends came to 6 bases. The CDR3 spells CASSFGSTEAFF. The CDR3 DNA follows: TGTGCCAGCAGTTTCGGCAGCACTGAAGCTTTCTTT.

The table lists this clonotype with many counts. The gene calls are TRBV7-6 and TRBJ1-2; 8 bases are shared with TRBD1. The CDR3 runs 15 residues. CDR1 and CDR2 (germline): SGHVS, FNYEAQ. V gave up 5 bases and J gave up 4 bases; unmatched junction bases: 9. The CDR3 protein is CASSPWTGSTYGYTF. The CDR3 DNA reads TGTGCCAGCAGCCCCTGGACAGGGAGCACCTATGGCTACACCTTC.

This CDR3 reads CASSLGWGGSTEAFF. In DNA form, the CDR3 reads TGTGCCAGCAGCTTGGGATGGGGGGGGAGCACTGAAGCTTTCTTT. The V and J genes are TRBV5-6 and TRBJ1-1, with a tentative D call TRBD1 (5 bases). Germline assignment: CDR1 SGHDT and CDR2 YYEEEE. Between the trimmed V and J ends, which lost 0 bases and 4 bases, there was a span of 13 bases. The CDR3 loop spans 15 amino acids.

This clonotype showed up just a few times. The chain joins TRBV7-9 to TRBJ2-5; maybe TRBD1 (6 bases). The CDR3 length is 16 residues. Germline V CDR1 and CDR2: SEHNR, FQNEAQ (reference sequence). With 4 bases removed from V and 0 bases from J, the gap between germline ends came to 15 bases. DNA for the CDR3: TGTGCCAGCAGCTCGAGGACAGCGAGGGACCAAGAGACCCAGTACTTC. Protein product: CASSSRTARDQETQYF.

This clonotype occurred many times. CDR3 nucleotide sequence: TGTGCCAGCAGCCCCCGGACTAGCGGGGGGGCCAGGAATGAGCAGTTCTTC. This codes for CASSPRTSGGARNEQFF. The chain employs TRBV7-6 and TRBJ2-1, with 15 bases matching TRBD2. This CDR3 has 17 amino acids. J gave up 7 bases and V 5 bases, and 9 bases lay outside the gene matches. CDR1 SGHVS and CDR2 FNYEAQ come from the germline V gene.

This clonotype has ten or more counts. This sequence joins TRBV7-2 and TRBJ1-2; D not resolved. The CDR3 totals 15 residues. Germline-derived CDR1 and CDR2 are SGHTA and FQGNSA. V was shortened by 2 bases and J by 0 bases, with 10 bases between the two germline ends. The CDR3 DNA reads as TGTGCCAGCAGCTTATCGGGCGGCTCTAACTATGGCTACACCTTC. Its protein is CASSLSGGSNYGYTF.

This clonotype has a handful of counts. The chain combines TRBV2 with TRBJ1-1; 10 bases align to TRBD1. This CDR3 spans 14 amino acids. CDR1 is SNHLY, CDR2 FYNNEI, per germline. J lost 3 bases, V lost 6 bases, and 4 bases had no gene match. The DNA for the CDR3 is TGTGCCAGCAGGGACAGGGGGGGGTACACTGAAGCTTTCTTT. This translates into CASRDRGGYTEAFF.

This clonotype was observed many times. This chain links TRBV6-1 with TRBJ2-7, with a possible D match to TRBD2 (6 bases). This CDR3 is 14 amino acids long. V lost 4 bases and J lost 1, with 11 bases in between. Germline assignment: CDR1 MNHNS and CDR2 SASEGT. Here the CDR3 reads CASSARDLSYEQYF. DNA for the CDR3: TGTGCCAGCAGTGCCCGGGACTTATCCTACGAGCAGTACTTC.

This clonotype was seen only a few times. The chain carries TRBV4-1 and TRBJ2-5, with a weak D call TRBD2 (5 bases). Germline lookup yields CDR1 MGHRA and CDR2 YSYEKL. V lost 4 bases to trimming and J lost 1 base, with 10 bases between them. CDR3 length: 14 residues. The CDR3 sequence: CASSPRAVQETQYF. CDR3 DNA sequence: TGCGCCAGCAGCCCGAGGGCAGTCCAAGAGACCCAGTACTTC.